A selection of T cell receptor beta chains follows, all from one sample in a study of early T cells in non-severe SARS-CoV-2 infection. TCRdb re-analysed the 5' RACE reads in MiXCR, keeping a single row per CDR3 protein. The table lists about 71,000 distinct CDR3 sequences, roughly 15% of them singletons, with around 3.7% in the top ten. The starting material was whole blood, obtained at baseline. Receptors originate from an adult who was a healthcare worker with PCR-confirmed SARS-CoV-2 infection or an uninfected control (not recorded which). Both conserved end residues are part of each CDR3. The order of the fields is CDR3 length, D gene, clone size, J gene, V gene, CDR3 DNA, CDR3 protein. A D gene is named only where the DNA matches it firmly. The size field is filled for only some rows; it gives once, few, many or a size class.

CDR3 length: 14; D gene: TRBD1; clone size: NA; J gene: TRBJ1-1; V gene: TRBV20-1; CDR3 DNA: TGCAGTGCGGCAGGGGGCCACATGAACACTGAAGTTTTCTTT; CDR3 protein: CSAAGGHMNTEVFF
CDR3 length: 15; D gene: NA; clone size: NA; J gene: TRBJ1-2; V gene: TRBV18; CDR3 DNA: TGTGCCAGCTCACCTATGCCTGACGGACTTTATGGCTACACCTTC; CDR3 protein: CASSPMPDGLYGYTF
CDR3 length: 12; D gene: NA; clone size: NA; J gene: TRBJ1-1; V gene: TRBV29-1; CDR3 DNA: TGCAGCCCGTTGTTGGGGAACACTGAAGCTTTCTTT; CDR3 protein: CSPLLGNTEAFF
CDR3 length: 18; D gene: NA; clone size: NA; J gene: TRBJ1-5; V gene: TRBV28; CDR3 DNA: TGTGCCAGCAGTTTAAATAGGAGGGGGTCTAATAGCAATCAGCCCCAGCATTTT; CDR3 protein: CASSLNRRGSNSNQPQHF
CDR3 length: 14; D gene: NA; clone size: many; J gene: TRBJ2-7; V gene: TRBV6-2/TRBV6-3; CDR3 DNA: TGTGCCAGCAGTTCCAGGGGCGCAGCCCTCGAGCAGTACTTC; CDR3 protein: CASSSRGAALEQYF
CDR3 length: 14; D gene: TRBD2; clone size: many; J gene: TRBJ2-3; V gene: TRBV6-5; CDR3 DNA: TGTGCCAGCAGGGGACTAGCCCTCACAGATACGCAGTATTTT; CDR3 protein: CASRGLALTDTQYF
CDR3 length: 15; D gene: NA; clone size: NA; J gene: TRBJ2-7; V gene: TRBV12-3/TRBV12-4; CDR3 DNA: TGTGCCAGCAGTTTATTATCGGCCAGCTCCTACGAGCAGTACTTC; CDR3 protein: CASSLLSASSYEQYF
CDR3 length: 16; D gene: TRBD1; clone size: few; J gene: TRBJ2-1; V gene: TRBV19; CDR3 DNA: TGTGCCAGTACCAGGGGGCGTGCGGGCCGATACAATGAGCAGTTCTTC; CDR3 protein: CASTRGRAGRYNEQFF
CDR3 length: 13; D gene: NA; clone size: NA; J gene: TRBJ2-7; V gene: TRBV5-1; CDR3 DNA: TGCGCCAGCAGCCCTAGAGTATCCTACGAGCAGTACTTC; CDR3 protein: CASSPRVSYEQYF
CDR3 length: 14; D gene: TRBD2; clone size: NA; J gene: TRBJ2-3; V gene: TRBV5-1; CDR3 DNA: TGCGCCAGCAGGAGCGGGAGTGGTACAGATACGCAGTATTTT; CDR3 protein: CASRSGSGTDTQYF
CDR3 length: 14; D gene: NA; clone size: few; J gene: TRBJ2-7; V gene: TRBV11-2; CDR3 DNA: TGTGCCAGCAGCTTATTATGGGAGTCTTACGAGCAGTACTTC; CDR3 protein: CASSLLWESYEQYF
CDR3 length: 13; D gene: NA; clone size: many; J gene: TRBJ2-7; V gene: TRBV5-6; CDR3 DNA: TGTGCCAGCAGTAGCGGACCTAACTACGAGCAGTACTTC; CDR3 protein: CASSSGPNYEQYF
CDR3 length: 17; D gene: TRBD2; clone size: few; J gene: TRBJ2-2; V gene: TRBV7-3; CDR3 DNA: TGTGCCAGCAGCCCCGGGGTTAGCGGGAGAGAAACCGGGGAGCTGTTTTTT; CDR3 protein: CASSPGVSGRETGELFF
CDR3 length: 13; D gene: NA; clone size: many; J gene: TRBJ1-6; V gene: TRBV14; CDR3 DNA: TGTGCCAGCAGCCAATACAATAATTCACCCCTCCACTTT; CDR3 protein: CASSQYNNSPLHF
CDR3 length: 13; D gene: NA; clone size: NA; J gene: TRBJ2-3; V gene: TRBV23-1; CDR3 DNA: TGCGCCAGCAGTTTGCGGTTCTGGGATACGCAGTATTTT; CDR3 protein: CASSLRFWDTQYF
CDR3 length: 12; D gene: NA; clone size: few; J gene: TRBJ2-7; V gene: TRBV3-1; CDR3 DNA: TGTGCCAGCAGCCACCGGTCCTACGAGCAGTACTTC; CDR3 protein: CASSHRSYEQYF
CDR3 length: 14; D gene: TRBD2; clone size: NA; J gene: TRBJ2-3; V gene: TRBV7-8; CDR3 DNA: TGTGCCAGCAGCTTAGGGCCTAGCGGAGATACGCAGTATTTT; CDR3 protein: CASSLGPSGDTQYF
CDR3 length: 11; D gene: NA; clone size: NA; J gene: TRBJ1-1; V gene: TRBV12-3/TRBV12-4; CDR3 DNA: TGTGCCAGCACCGTGAACACTGAAGCTTTCTTT; CDR3 protein: CASTVNTEAFF
CDR3 length: 14; D gene: NA; clone size: NA; J gene: TRBJ2-1; V gene: TRBV13; CDR3 DNA: TGTGCCAGCAGCCGCAGGGGCTTCGACAATGAGCAGTTCTTC; CDR3 protein: CASSRRGFDNEQFF
CDR3 length: 17; D gene: TRBD2; clone size: many; J gene: TRBJ2-1; V gene: TRBV14; CDR3 DNA: TGTGCCAGCAGCCCGGGGTCCGGGAGGGTCGGCTACAATGAGCAGTTCTTC; CDR3 protein: CASSPGSGRVGYNEQFF
CDR3 length: 13; D gene: NA; clone size: few; J gene: TRBJ1-1; V gene: TRBV30; CDR3 DNA: TGTGCCGGGTCGAGACAGTTGAACACTGAAGCTTTCTTT; CDR3 protein: CAGSRQLNTEAFF
CDR3 length: 17; D gene: TRBD1; clone size: many; J gene: TRBJ1-1; V gene: TRBV27; CDR3 DNA: TGTGCCAGCAGTTTATTCTCGACAGGGGCCACGAACACTGAAGCTTTCTTT; CDR3 protein: CASSLFSTGATNTEAFF
CDR3 length: 12; D gene: NA; clone size: NA; J gene: TRBJ2-1; V gene: TRBV7-2; CDR3 DNA: TGTGCCAGCAACGATGCCTACAATGAGCAGTTCTTC; CDR3 protein: CASNDAYNEQFF
CDR3 length: 14; D gene: NA; clone size: NA; J gene: TRBJ2-4; V gene: TRBV30; CDR3 DNA: TGTGCAAGTGGAGATTCGAGACGGAGTACCATTCAGTACTTC; CDR3 protein: CASGDSRRSTIQYF